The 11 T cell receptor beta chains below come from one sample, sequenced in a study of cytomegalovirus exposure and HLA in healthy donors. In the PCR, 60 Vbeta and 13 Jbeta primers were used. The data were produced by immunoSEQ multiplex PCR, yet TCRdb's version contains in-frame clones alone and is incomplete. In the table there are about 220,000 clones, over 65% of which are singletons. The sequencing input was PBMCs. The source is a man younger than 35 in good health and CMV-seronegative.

This CDR3 reads CASSNSGGEQYF. CDR3 DNA sequence: TGTGCCAGCAGTAACAGCGGTGGGGAGCAGTACTTC. The genes are TRBV6-1 and TRBJ2-7, with D possibly being TRBD2 (5 bases). Germline V gene data show CDR1 as MNHNS and CDR2 as SASEGT. V was pared by 5 bases and J by 7 bases, with 12 bases between. The CDR3 covers 12 residues.

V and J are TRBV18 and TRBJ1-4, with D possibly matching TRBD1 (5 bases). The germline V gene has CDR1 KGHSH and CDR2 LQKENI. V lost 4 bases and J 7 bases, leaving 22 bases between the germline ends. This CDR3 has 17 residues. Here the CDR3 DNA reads TGTGCCAGCTCACTAACCGGGACTCAAAGGTCGAGTGAAAAACTGTTTTTT. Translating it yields CASSLTGTQRSSEKLFF.

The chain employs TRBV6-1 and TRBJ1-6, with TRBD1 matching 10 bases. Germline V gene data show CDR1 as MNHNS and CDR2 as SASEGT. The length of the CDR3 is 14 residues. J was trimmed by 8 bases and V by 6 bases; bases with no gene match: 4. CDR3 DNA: TGTGCCAGCAGCCGACAGGGGGCGGATTCACCCCTCCACTTT. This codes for CASSRQGADSPLHF.

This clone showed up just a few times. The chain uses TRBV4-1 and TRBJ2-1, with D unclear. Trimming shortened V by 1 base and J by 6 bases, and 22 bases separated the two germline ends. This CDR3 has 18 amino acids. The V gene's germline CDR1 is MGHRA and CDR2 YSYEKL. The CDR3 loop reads CASSQVSNSNPSFNEQFF. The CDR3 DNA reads TGCGCCAGCAGCCAAGTCTCGAACTCAAACCCGTCTTTCAATGAGCAGTTCTTC.

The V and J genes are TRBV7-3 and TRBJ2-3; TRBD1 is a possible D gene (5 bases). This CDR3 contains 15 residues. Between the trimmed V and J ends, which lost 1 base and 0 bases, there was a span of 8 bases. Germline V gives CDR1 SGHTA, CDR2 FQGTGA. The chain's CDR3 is CASSLRQGSTDTQYF. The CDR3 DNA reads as TGTGCCAGCAGCTTAAGGCAGGGCAGCACAGATACGCAGTATTTT.

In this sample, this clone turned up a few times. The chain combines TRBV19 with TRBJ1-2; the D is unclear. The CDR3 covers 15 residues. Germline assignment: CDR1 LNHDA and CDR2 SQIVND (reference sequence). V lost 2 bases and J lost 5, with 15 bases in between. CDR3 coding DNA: TGTGCCAGTAGTATATACCGCGGGCCCCTATATGGCTACACCTTC. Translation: CASSIYRGPLYGYTF.

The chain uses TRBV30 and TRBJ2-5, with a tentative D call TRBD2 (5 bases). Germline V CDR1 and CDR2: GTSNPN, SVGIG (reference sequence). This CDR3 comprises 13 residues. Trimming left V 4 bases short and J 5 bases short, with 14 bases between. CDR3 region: CAWNPTSSETQYF. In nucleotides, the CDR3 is TGTGCCTGGAACCCTACTAGTTCGGAGACCCAGTACTTC.

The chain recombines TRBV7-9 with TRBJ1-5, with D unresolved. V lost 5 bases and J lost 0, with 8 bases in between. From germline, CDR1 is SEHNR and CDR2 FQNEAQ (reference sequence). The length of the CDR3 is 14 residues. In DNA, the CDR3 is TGTGCCAGCAGCCCAGTCTTTAGCAATCAGCCCCAGCATTTT. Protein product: CASSPVFSNQPQHF.

CDR3 sequence: CASSPPGMLGDSQYF. CDR3 DNA sequence: TGTGCCAGCTCACCACCGGGGATGTTGGGGGACTCGCAGTACTTC. The gene calls are TRBV18 and TRBJ2-7; weak D call: TRBD2 (6 bases). Trimming took 0 bases from V and 9 from J, leaving 18 bases between them. CDR3 size: 15 residues. The germline V gene encodes CDR1 KGHSH and CDR2 LQKENI.

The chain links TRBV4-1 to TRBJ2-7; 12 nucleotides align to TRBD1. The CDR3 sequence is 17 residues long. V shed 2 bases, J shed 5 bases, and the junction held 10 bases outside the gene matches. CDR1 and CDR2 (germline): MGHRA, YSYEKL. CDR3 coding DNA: TGCGCCAGCAGCCAAAAACCTTCCGGGACAGGGGGCGACGAGCAGTACTTC. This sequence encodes CASSQKPSGTGGDEQYF.

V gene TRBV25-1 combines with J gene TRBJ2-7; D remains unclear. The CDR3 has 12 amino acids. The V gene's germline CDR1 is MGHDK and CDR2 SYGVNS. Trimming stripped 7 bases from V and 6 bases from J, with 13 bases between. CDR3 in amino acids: CASTGSVPEQYF. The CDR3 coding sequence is TGTGCCAGCACCGGGTCAGTCCCCGAGCAGTACTTC.